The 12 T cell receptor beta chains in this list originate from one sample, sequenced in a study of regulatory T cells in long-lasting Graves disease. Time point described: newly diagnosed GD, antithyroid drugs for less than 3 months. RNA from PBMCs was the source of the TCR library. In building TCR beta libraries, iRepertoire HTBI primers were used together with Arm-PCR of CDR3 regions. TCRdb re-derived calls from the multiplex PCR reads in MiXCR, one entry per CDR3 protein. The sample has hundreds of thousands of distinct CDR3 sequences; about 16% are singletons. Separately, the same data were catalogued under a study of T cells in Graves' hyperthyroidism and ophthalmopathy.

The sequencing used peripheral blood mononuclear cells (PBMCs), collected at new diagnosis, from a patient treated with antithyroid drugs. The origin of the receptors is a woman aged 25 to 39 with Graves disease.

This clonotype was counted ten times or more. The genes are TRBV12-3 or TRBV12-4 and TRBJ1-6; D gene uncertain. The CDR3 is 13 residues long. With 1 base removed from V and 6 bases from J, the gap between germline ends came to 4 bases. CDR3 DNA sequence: TGTGCCAGCAGTTTAGAAAGTAATTCACCCCTCCACTTT. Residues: CASSLESNSPLHF.

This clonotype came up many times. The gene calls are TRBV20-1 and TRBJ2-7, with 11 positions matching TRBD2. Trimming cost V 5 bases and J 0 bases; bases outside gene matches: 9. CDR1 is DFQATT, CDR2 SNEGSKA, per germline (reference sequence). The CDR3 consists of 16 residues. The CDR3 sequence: CSAPDGLAGNSYEQYF. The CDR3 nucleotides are TGCAGTGCTCCCGACGGACTAGCGGGTAACTCCTACGAGCAGTACTTC.

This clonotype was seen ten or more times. The CDR3 region is CASRGGGGRLEQYF. The CDR3 nucleotides are TGTGCCAGCAGGGGTGGCGGGGGGCGTCTCGAGCAGTACTTC. V and J are TRBV28 and TRBJ2-7; 8 nucleotides align to TRBD2. Germline assignment: CDR1 MDHEN and CDR2 SYDVKM. The trim removed 6 bases at V and 6 bases at J, leaving 10 bases unmatched. CDR3 length: 14 amino acids.

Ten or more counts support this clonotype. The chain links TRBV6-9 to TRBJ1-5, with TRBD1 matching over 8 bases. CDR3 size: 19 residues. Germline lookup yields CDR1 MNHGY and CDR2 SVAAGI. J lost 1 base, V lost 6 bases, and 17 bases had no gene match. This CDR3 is CASRYPSGQGLMSNQPQHF. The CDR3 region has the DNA TGTGCCAGCAGGTATCCCTCCGGACAGGGTCTAATGAGCAATCAGCCCCAGCATTTT.

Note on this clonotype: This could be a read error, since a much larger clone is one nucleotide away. For the CDR3, the DNA is TGTGCCAGCAGGGGGCTTGACAGGGGGCGCAGCTATGGCTACACCTTC. Translating gives CASRGLDRGRSYGYTF. The genes are TRBV6-2 or TRBV6-3 and TRBJ1-2, with 10 nucleotides matching TRBD1. Germline V gene data show CDR1 as MNHEY and CDR2 as SVGEGT. The CDR3 has 16 amino acids. J lost 4 bases, V lost 6 bases, and 11 bases had no gene match.

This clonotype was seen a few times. DNA of the CDR3: TGCAGTGCTATTAAGGGAGGGTACGAGCAGTACTTC. Protein sequence: CSAIKGGYEQYF. The rearrangement uses TRBV20-1 and TRBJ2-7; TRBD2 agrees at 7 bases. Trimming cost V 4 bases and J 4 bases; bases outside gene matches: 4. The CDR3 runs 12 residues. Germline V gives CDR1 DFQATT, CDR2 SNEGSKA (reference sequence).

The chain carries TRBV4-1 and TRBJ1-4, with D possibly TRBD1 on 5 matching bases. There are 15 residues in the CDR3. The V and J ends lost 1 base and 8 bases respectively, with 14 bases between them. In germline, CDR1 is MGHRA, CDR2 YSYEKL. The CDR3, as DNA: TGCGCCAGCAGCCAAGTTTGGGCTGAGGGGGAAAAACTGTTTTTT. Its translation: CASSQVWAEGEKLFF.

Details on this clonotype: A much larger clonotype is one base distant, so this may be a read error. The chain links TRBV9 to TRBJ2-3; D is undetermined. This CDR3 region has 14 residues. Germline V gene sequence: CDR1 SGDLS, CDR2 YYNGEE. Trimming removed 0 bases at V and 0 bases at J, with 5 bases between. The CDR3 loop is CASSVATSTDTQYF. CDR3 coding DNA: TGTGCCAGCAGCGTAGCGACTAGCACAGATACGCAGTATTTT. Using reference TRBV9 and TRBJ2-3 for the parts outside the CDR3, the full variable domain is DSGVTQTPKHLITATGQRVTLRCSPRSGDLSVYWYQQSLDQGLQFLIQYYNGEERAKGNILERFSAQQFPDLHSELNLSSLELGDSALYFCASSVATSTDTQYFGPGTRLTVL.

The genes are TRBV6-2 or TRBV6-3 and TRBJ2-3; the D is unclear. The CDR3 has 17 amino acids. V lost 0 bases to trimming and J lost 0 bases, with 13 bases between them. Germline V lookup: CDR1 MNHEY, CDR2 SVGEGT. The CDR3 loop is CASSYSIETASTDTQYF. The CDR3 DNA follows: TGTGCCAGCAGTTACTCCATCGAAACAGCTAGCACAGATACGCAGTATTTT.

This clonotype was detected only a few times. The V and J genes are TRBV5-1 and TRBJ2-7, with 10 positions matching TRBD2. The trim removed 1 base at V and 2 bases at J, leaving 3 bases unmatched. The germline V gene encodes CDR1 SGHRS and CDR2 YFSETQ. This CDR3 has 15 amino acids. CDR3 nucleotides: TGCGCCAGCAGCTTGATCACTAGCGGGACCTACGAGCAGTACTTC. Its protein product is CASSLITSGTYEQYF. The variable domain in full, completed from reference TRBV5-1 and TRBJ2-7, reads KAGVTQTPRYLIKTRGQQVTLSCSPISGHRSVSWYQQTPGQGLQFLFEYFSETQRNKGNFPGRFSGRQFSNSRSEMNVSTLELGDSALYLCASSLITSGTYEQYFGPGTRLTVT.

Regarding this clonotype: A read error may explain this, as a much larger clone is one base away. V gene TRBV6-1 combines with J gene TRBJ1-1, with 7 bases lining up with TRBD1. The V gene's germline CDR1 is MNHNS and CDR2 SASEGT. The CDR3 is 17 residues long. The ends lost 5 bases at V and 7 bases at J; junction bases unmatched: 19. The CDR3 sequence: CASSTYGARGDRFEAFF. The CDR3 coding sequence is TGTGCCAGCAGTACCTACGGAGCGAGGGGGGACAGATTTGAAGCTTTCTTT.

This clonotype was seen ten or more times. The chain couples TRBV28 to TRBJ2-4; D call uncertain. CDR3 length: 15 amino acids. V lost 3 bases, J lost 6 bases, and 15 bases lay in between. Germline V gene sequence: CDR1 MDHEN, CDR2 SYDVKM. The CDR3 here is CASSFPGSDVNIQYF. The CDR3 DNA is TGTGCCAGCAGTTTTCCAGGTTCGGATGTAAACATTCAGTACTTC.